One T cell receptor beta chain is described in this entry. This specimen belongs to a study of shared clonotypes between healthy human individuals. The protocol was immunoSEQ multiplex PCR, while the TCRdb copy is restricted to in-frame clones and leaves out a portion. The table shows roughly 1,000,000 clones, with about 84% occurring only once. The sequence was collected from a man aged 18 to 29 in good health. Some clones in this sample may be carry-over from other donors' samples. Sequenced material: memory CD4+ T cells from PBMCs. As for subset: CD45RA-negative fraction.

This CDR3 reads CASSLAHIAPYNEQFF. In DNA form, the CDR3 reads TGTGCCAGCAGCTTGGCCCACATAGCGCCCTACAATGAGCAGTTCTTC. The chain couples TRBV5-6 to TRBJ2-1; TRBD2 might be the D (5 bases). Trimming took 0 bases from V and 2 from J, leaving 12 bases between them. Germline values: CDR1 SGHDT, CDR2 YYEEEE. CDR3 size: 16 residues.